The 2 T cell receptor beta chains reported below all come from one sample, sequenced in a study of T-cell reconstitution after alpha-beta-depleted transplantation in children. Construction of the TCRbeta library involved unique molecular identifiers. MiXCR was run by TCRdb on the PCR reads, yielding one entry per CDR3 protein. The profile shows about 190,000 distinct CDR3 sequences, roughly 11% of them singletons. The specimen comprised PBMCs, sampled before TCRalphabeta/CD19-depleted stem cell transplant. The receptors shown here come from a boy aged 2 to 10 with acute myeloid leukemia, due to receive a stem cell transplant.

Ten or more counts support this clonotype. The chain employs TRBV5-1 and TRBJ1-5; tentative D call: TRBD1 (6 bases). The V end lost 0 bases, the J end lost 7 bases, and 11 bases lay between the germline ends. The CDR3 length is 14 residues. Germline lookup yields CDR1 SGHRS and CDR2 YFSETQ. CDR3 DNA sequence: TGCGCCAGCAGCTTGGCCCCAGGGGACCAGCCCCAGCATTTT. Protein: CASSLAPGDQPQHF.

This clonotype was recorded at least ten times. V is TRBV10-1 and J is TRBJ2-1; no firm D call. The V gene's germline CDR1 is WNHNN and CDR2 SYGVQD (reference sequence). CDR3 length: 17 amino acids. V gave up 1 base and J gave up 4 bases, with 17 bases separating them. The CDR3 reads CASSEYDSTVSYNEQFF. The CDR3 nucleotides are TGCGCCAGCAGTGAGTACGACTCGACGGTCAGTTACAATGAGCAGTTCTTC.